These 14 T cell receptor beta chains were sequenced from one sample in a study of cytomegalovirus exposure and HLA in healthy donors. Only in-frame clones appear in the TCRdb table, and some are missing; sequencing was by immunoSEQ multiplex PCR. The repertoire holds around 300,000 clones, with 80% to 90% as singletons. The specimen was PBMCs. These TCRs come from a woman aged 18-29 years in good health and CMV-seronegative.

The J gene is TRBJ1-2, the V gene TRBV11-2, with 7 bases matching TRBD1. V lost 5 bases, J lost 2 bases, and 11 bases stayed unmatched. This CDR3 spans 16 amino acids. Germline CDR1 SGHAT, CDR2 FQNNGV. CDR3 in amino acids: CASSRLRVQGNYGYTF. The CDR3 region has the DNA TGTGCCAGCAGCCGACTCAGGGTACAGGGGAACTATGGCTACACCTTC.

This clone has just a few counts. The rearrangement links TRBV4-3 to TRBJ2-3; D perhaps matches TRBD1 (5 bases). The CDR3 runs 16 residues. Germline CDR1 LGHNA, CDR2 YSLEER. The V end was cut by 0 bases, the J end by 0 bases, with 10 bases between. This chain's CDR3 is CASSQDRAGSTDTQYF. In DNA, the CDR3 is TGCGCCAGCAGCCAAGATAGGGCAGGGAGCACAGATACGCAGTATTTT.

V and J are TRBV6-1 and TRBJ1-1; D may be TRBD1 (6 bases). The CDR3 runs 15 residues. Germline V gene lookup returns CDR1 MNHNS and CDR2 SASEGT. Between the trimmed V and J ends, which lost 1 base and 0 bases, there was a span of 9 bases. CDR3 amino acids: CASSEGTDLNTEAFF. The CDR3 DNA reads TGTGCCAGCAGTGAAGGGACAGACCTGAACACTGAAGCTTTCTTT.

The chain has TRBV6-5 and TRBJ1-4; TRBD1 might be the D (5 bases). The V end was cut by 0 bases, the J end by 8 bases, with 10 bases between. The CDR3 contains 14 residues. Germline V CDR1 and CDR2: MNHEY, SVGAGI. The CDR3 DNA reads as TGTGCCAGCAGTTACTCGGGGGGAGGGGAAAAACTGTTTTTT. Its protein product is CASSYSGGGEKLFF.

The chain uses TRBV11-2 and TRBJ2-3; 9 positions agree with TRBD1. With V trimmed by 7 bases and J by 8 bases, 7 bases remained unmatched. This CDR3 comprises 13 residues. The V gene's germline CDR1 is SGHAT and CDR2 FQNNGV. In nucleotides, the CDR3 is TGTGCCAGCACCGTACAGGGGGCAGGTACGCAGTATTTT. Its translation is CASTVQGAGTQYF.

The chain uses TRBV19 and TRBJ1-4, with D perhaps TRBD1 (5 bases). V gave up 7 bases and J gave up 0 bases, with 15 bases separating them. From germline, CDR1 is LNHDA and CDR2 SQIVND (reference sequence). CDR3 length equals 16 residues. CDR3 protein: CASTSPGDATNEKLFF. Here the CDR3 DNA reads TGTGCCAGTACCAGCCCGGGGGATGCAACTAATGAAAAACTGTTTTTT.

This clone appeared a few times. CDR3 coding DNA: TGCGCCAGCAGGGCCCGGTTCCCCGGGGAGCAGTACTTC. Translated: CASRARFPGEQYF. This chain joins TRBV10-1 and TRBJ2-7, with no clear D. Trimming took 6 bases from V and 7 from J, leaving 16 bases between them. The CDR3 has 13 residues. Germline V gene sequence: CDR1 WNHNN, CDR2 SYGVQD (reference sequence).

This clone was seen only once. CDR3 residues: CASSGSLAGGLSYEQYF. For the CDR3, the DNA is TGTGCCAGCAGTGGGTCGCTAGCGGGGGGCCTTTCCTACGAGCAGTACTTC. V usage is TRBV6-1 and J usage is TRBJ2-7; TRBD2 matches at 11 bases. Germline values: CDR1 MNHNS, CDR2 SASEGT. This CDR3 has 17 amino acids. V was clipped by 4 bases and J by 1 base; unmatched bases: 9.

CDR3 protein: CASSFSGGDQPQHF. DNA of the CDR3: TGTGCCAGCAGCTTTTCAGGGGGTGATCAGCCCCAGCATTTT. The rearrangement uses TRBV7-9 and TRBJ1-5; 7 nucleotides line up with TRBD1. Trimming took 3 bases from V and 5 from J; bases not matched to a gene: 4. Germline CDR1 and CDR2: SEHNR and FQNEAQ (reference sequence). This CDR3 is built from 14 residues.

The chain joins TRBV11-3 to TRBJ1-1, with D uncertain. Germline assignment: CDR1 SGHNT and CDR2 YENEEA. This CDR3 spans 14 amino acids. The ends were cut back, 4 bases at V and 5 bases at J, with 14 bases in the middle. The CDR3 bases are TGTGCCAGCAGCTCGTCATACCCGACAACTGAAGCTTTCTTT. Its protein product is CASSSSYPTTEAFF.

The chain uses TRBV27 and TRBJ2-5; D is undetermined. This CDR3 spans 13 amino acids. V lost 4 bases to trimming and J lost 2 bases, with 8 bases between them. The germline V gene encodes CDR1 MNHEY and CDR2 SMNVEV (reference sequence). The CDR3 sequence is CASSSPLQETQYF. The CDR3 DNA follows: TGTGCCAGCAGTTCGCCACTTCAAGAGACCCAGTACTTC.

In this sample, this clone turned up a few times. The genes are TRBV13 and TRBJ1-3; no reliable D call. The CDR3 length is 15 residues. Trimming pared 0 bases from V and 1 base from J, leaving 7 bases between. Germline-derived CDR1 and CDR2 are PRHDT and FYEKMQ (reference sequence). CDR3 loop: CASSLGSLSGNTIYF. In nucleotides, the CDR3 is TGTGCCAGCAGCTTAGGGTCCCTTTCTGGAAACACCATATATTTT.

The chain uses TRBV5-1 and TRBJ2-4; D is possibly TRBD2 (7 bases). Trimming took 4 bases from V and 7 from J, leaving 18 bases between them. CDR3 length: 15 residues. CDR1 is SGHRS and CDR2 is YFSETQ in the germline V gene. The CDR3 loop reads CASSPDRGAWNIQYF. CDR3 sequence (DNA): TGCGCCAGCAGCCCTGACCGGGGGGCCTGGAACATTCAGTACTTC.

The rearrangement links TRBV7-2 to TRBJ2-7; the match to TRBD1 covers 7 bases. J lost 0 bases, V lost 0 bases, and 20 bases had no gene match. Per the germline V gene, CDR1 is SGHTA and CDR2 is FQGNSA. The CDR3 extends over 21 amino acids. The CDR3 DNA reads TGTGCCAGCAGCTTAGCCTCAGGTGGGGTACAGGGGATTGGACGCTCCTACGAGCAGTACTTC. The encoded protein is CASSLASGGVQGIGRSYEQYF.